The rows below give T cell receptor beta chains drawn from one sample of a study of cytomegalovirus exposure and HLA in healthy donors. Sequenced by immunoSEQ multiplex PCR; TCRdb stores in-frame clones only, minus some. In the table there are about 76,000 clones, over 65% of which are singletons. The sequenced sample consisted of PBMCs. The receptors shown here come from a woman between 40 and 55 years old in good health and CMV-seropositive. The CDR3 runs from the conserved cysteine through the conserved F or W. A D gene is named only where the DNA matches it firmly. Only some rows state a clone size, as once, few, many or a class for expanded clones.

DNA	CDR3	D	V	length	J	size
TGTGCCAGCAGCTCGAGAAGACAGAACACTGAAGCTTTCTTT	CASSSRRQNTEAFF	.	TRBV7-8	14	TRBJ1-1	.
TGTGCCAGCAGCTTACGTACTCAGAGCAGGGGAAACACCATATATTTT	CASSLRTQSRGNTIYF	.	TRBV7-9	16	TRBJ1-3	few
TGTGCCAGTAGTATCAGACAGGGCTTGAACACTGAAGCTTTCTTT	CASSIRQGLNTEAFF	TRBD1	TRBV19	15	TRBJ1-1	.
TGTGCCAGCAGCTCCCCTAGCCCCGGTGAGCAGTTCTTC	CASSSPSPGEQFF	.	TRBV7-2	13	TRBJ2-1	few
TGCGCCAGCAGCCAAGATCTAACGGCCGGGACTCGCCCAGATACGCAGTATTTT	CASSQDLTAGTRPDTQYF	.	TRBV4-3	18	TRBJ2-3	.
TGTGCCAGCAGTTTAGTATTGGAGACCCAGTACTTC	CASSLVLETQYF	.	TRBV28	12	TRBJ2-5	.
TGTGCCAGCAGTGACTTAGGACAGGGGGCCAATGAGCAGTTCTTC	CASSDLGQGANEQFF	TRBD1	TRBV6-4	15	TRBJ2-1	once
TGTGCCAGCAGCCCGGGACTAGCGGGGGGGCTTGGGACCCAGTACTTC	CASSPGLAGGLGTQYF	TRBD2	TRBV11-2	16	TRBJ2-5	.
TGCGCCAGCAGCTTGCCCCAGGGAACGACTAATGAAAAACTGTTTTTT	CASSLPQGTTNEKLFF	.	TRBV5-1	16	TRBJ1-4	.
TGTGCCAGCAGTTTAGCCACCGGGAGCCCCCACTTC	CASSLATGSPHF	.	TRBV27	12	TRBJ2-5	few
TGTGCCAGCAGTTACCCGCGGGGGTCAGAGACCCAGTACTTC	CASSYPRGSETQYF	TRBD2	TRBV6-5	14	TRBJ2-5	.
TGTGCCTGGAGTGTTCAGACGGGAAATCAGCCCCAGCATTTT	CAWSVQTGNQPQHF	.	TRBV30	14	TRBJ1-5	.
TGTGCCAGCAGCCAAGATCAGGCGGGGGTAAGCACAGATACGCAGTATTTT	CASSQDQAGVSTDTQYF	TRBD2	TRBV4-2	17	TRBJ2-3	.
TGTGCCAGCAGCCTAGGACTAGCGCCAAGCACAGATACGCAGTATTTT	CASSLGLAPSTDTQYF	TRBD2	TRBV7-7	16	TRBJ2-3	.
TGCGCCAGCAGCTTGGCCAGGGGACCCACTGAAGCTTTCTTT	CASSLARGPTEAFF	.	TRBV5-1	14	TRBJ1-1	once
TGTGCCAGCAGCCAATTCAACATAGGGGGGGAAAGTGAAAAACTGTTTTTT	CASSQFNIGGESEKLFF	.	TRBV14	17	TRBJ1-4	.
TGTGCCAGCAGTTATATAAACATTCAGTACTTC	CASSYINIQYF	.	TRBV6-6	11	TRBJ2-4	.
TGTGCCAGCAGTTATATTGTCGGCGGTCGCAATCAGCCCCAGCATTTT	CASSYIVGGRNQPQHF	.	TRBV6-4	16	TRBJ1-5	.
TGTGCCAGCAGCTTGAGACTAGCGGAATACAATGAGCAGTTCTTC	CASSLRLAEYNEQFF	TRBD2	TRBV5-4	15	TRBJ2-1	.
TGTGCCAGCAAGATCTCAGGGACTCTTAACTATGGCTACACCTTC	CASKISGTLNYGYTF	.	TRBV6-1	15	TRBJ1-2	.
TGTGCCAGTAGTAGGGGACAGGGTGAAAAAAACATTCAGTACTTC	CASSRGQGEKNIQYF	TRBD1	TRBV19	15	TRBJ2-4	few
TGTGCCTCAAAAGCAGGGGATAATAGCAATCAGCCCCAGCATTTT	CASKAGDNSNQPQHF	.	TRBV6-6	15	TRBJ1-5	few
TGTGCCAGCAGTTACTCACGGGGGGACTATGGCTACACCTTC	CASSYSRGDYGYTF	.	TRBV6-6	14	TRBJ1-2	.
TGCGCCAGCAGCCTGACTAGCGGGCAAGAGACCCAGTACTTC	CASSLTSGQETQYF	TRBD2	TRBV5-1	14	TRBJ2-5	once
TGCGCCAGCAGCTCGCCAGGGACAGGGAACTCCTACGAGCAGTACTTC	CASSSPGTGNSYEQYF	TRBD1	TRBV5-1	16	TRBJ2-7	few
TGCAGCGTCCTCCGGGACAGCAACCCCAACACTGAAGCTTTCTTT	CSVLRDSNPNTEAFF	TRBD1	TRBV29-1	15	TRBJ1-1	.
TGCGCCAGCAGCCAAGATCGGGCTAGCGGGCCCACAGATACGCAGTATTTT	CASSQDRASGPTDTQYF	TRBD2	TRBV4-3	17	TRBJ2-3	.
TGCAGCGCTATCAGAGGGCCTCTTGATCTTCCTGGAAACACCATATATTTT	CSAIRGPLDLPGNTIYF	.	TRBV29-1	17	TRBJ1-3	.
TGTGCCAGCAGCTCCAGGGGAGCCGGGGAGCTGTTTTTT	CASSSRGAGELFF	.	TRBV7-6	13	TRBJ2-2	.
TGTGCCAGCAGTCTGCTAGCGGGAGCCTACAATGAGCAGTTCTTC	CASSLLAGAYNEQFF	TRBD2	TRBV6-4	15	TRBJ2-1	.
TGTGCCAGCAGCCCGGAGTATAGCTCCTACGAGCAGTACTTC	CASSPEYSSYEQYF	.	TRBV7-6	14	TRBJ2-7	.